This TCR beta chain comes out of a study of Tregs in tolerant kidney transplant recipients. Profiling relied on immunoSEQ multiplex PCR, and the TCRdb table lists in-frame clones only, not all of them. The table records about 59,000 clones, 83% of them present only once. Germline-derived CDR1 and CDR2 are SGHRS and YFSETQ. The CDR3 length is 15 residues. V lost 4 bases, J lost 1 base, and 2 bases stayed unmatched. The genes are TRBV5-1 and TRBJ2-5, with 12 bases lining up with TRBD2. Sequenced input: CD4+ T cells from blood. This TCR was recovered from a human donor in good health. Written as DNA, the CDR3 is TGCGCCAGCAGCGCTAGCGGGGGGGCCCAAGAGACCCAGTACTTC. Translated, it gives CASSASGGAQETQYF.